This TCR beta chain was sequenced in a study of shared clonotypes between healthy human individuals. The wider study: Donors were two women and a few men aged 18 to 49.

This CDR3 is built from 15 residues. Germline V gene data show CDR1 as SGHAT and CDR2 as FQNNGV. V gave up 5 bases and J gave up 3 bases; unmatched junction bases: 7. TCRdb keeps only in-frame clones here, not all; method: immunoSEQ multiplex PCR. Among some 2,000,000 clones listed, around 95% were seen once. The specimen sequenced was naive CD4+ T cells sorted from blood. The subset: CD45RA+ positively selected. The gene calls are TRBV11-2 and TRBJ2-7; the match to TRBD2 covers 10 bases. The sequence was obtained from a man aged 18 to 30 in good health. CDR3 nucleotide sequence: TGTGCCAGCAGCGTTGCGGCTAGCGGGAGCTACGAGCAGTACTTC. Its protein is CASSVAASGSYEQYF. The whole variable domain, filled in from reference TRBV11-2 and TRBJ2-7, reads EAGVAQSPRYKIIEKRQSVAFWCNPISGHATLYWYQQILGQGPKLLIQFQNNGVVDDSQLPKDRFSAERLKGVDSTLKIQPAKLEDSAVYLCASSVAASGSYEQYFGPGTRLTVT.